This entry lists 10 T cell receptor beta chains sequenced from one sample in a study of long-term antiretroviral therapy in people with HIV. immunoSEQ v3.0 was run at survey level. TCRdb's copy holds only in-frame clones and misses some; the assay was immunoSEQ multiplex PCR. The repertoire consists of approximately 27,000 clones, with around 90% occurring once and the leading ten covering roughly 3.9%. The specimen comprised unsorted PBMCs, sampled 1.8 years after starting antiretroviral therapy. Receptor source: a woman younger than 35 with HIV.

The gene calls are TRBV4-1 and TRBJ2-1; possible D gene TRBD2, 6 bases. This CDR3 has 15 amino acids. Between the trimmed V and J ends, which lost 4 bases and 8 bases, there was a span of 18 bases. Looked up from germline, CDR1 is MGHRA and CDR2 is YSYEKL. The CDR3: CASSLMVEIADEQFF. As DNA, the CDR3 is TGCGCCAGCAGCCTCATGGTGGAGATAGCGGATGAGCAGTTCTTC.

The count of this clone is one. V gene TRBV19 combines with J gene TRBJ1-2; no reliable D call. The V gene lost 5 bases and the J gene lost 4 bases, with 20 bases spanning the gap. The CDR3 covers 16 residues. Germline values: CDR1 LNHDA, CDR2 SQIVND (reference sequence). CDR3: CASSVRFSQEIYGYTF. The CDR3 nucleotides read TGTGCCAGTAGTGTGCGGTTTAGTCAGGAGATCTATGGCTACACCTTC.

The chain couples TRBV7-2 to TRBJ1-2; no clear D gene. There are 16 residues in the CDR3. Germline V gene lookup returns CDR1 SGHTA and CDR2 FQGNSA. V gave up 5 bases and J gave up 5 bases, with 21 bases separating them. The CDR3 reads CASSLEAGVVGYGYTF. The DNA of the CDR3 is TGTGCCAGCAGCCTAGAGGCAGGTGTGGTGGGTTATGGCTACACCTTC.

Of note for this clone: The junction departs from germline at one end; a sequencing error may be responsible. The rearrangement joins TRBV9 to TRBJ2-7, with 9 bases identical to TRBD2. Germline lookup yields CDR1 SGDLS and CDR2 YYNGEE. The CDR3 contains 16 residues. The CDR3 sequence is CAGSAKDGTSNYEQYF. DNA for the CDR3: TGTGCCGGCAGCGCGAAGGACGGGACTAGCAACTACGAGCAGTACTTC.

Worth noting for this clone: One junction end disagrees with the germline gene, perhaps due to a read error. The chain employs TRBV4-1 and TRBJ2-5, with D uncertain. Germline V gives CDR1 MGHRA, CDR2 YSYEKL. The CDR3 covers 12 residues. The CDR3 loop reads CASSQDGFTSHF. The CDR3, as DNA: TGCGCCAGCAGCCAAGATGGGTTCACGAGTCACTTC.

The rearrangement joins TRBV14 to TRBJ2-1, with 9 bases fitting TRBD1. Per the germline V gene, CDR1 is SGHDN and CDR2 is FVKESK. J lost 6 bases, V lost 2 bases, and 8 bases had no gene match. The CDR3 is 16 amino acids. The CDR3 spells CASSQPRQGGINEQFF. The CDR3 DNA reads TGTGCCAGCAGCCAACCCAGACAGGGGGGCATCAATGAGCAGTTCTTC.

The gene calls are TRBV28 and TRBJ2-7, with D possibly called TRBD1 or TRBD2 (5 bases each). This CDR3 comprises 14 residues. Germline lookup yields CDR1 MDHEN and CDR2 SYDVKM. The CDR3 DNA follows: TGTGCTTTAAACCCGGGACCGATGGAAAGGGAGCAGTACTTC. It encodes CALNPGPMEREQYF.

CDR3 nucleotide sequence: TGTGCCACCAGCGGACAGTCCTACGAGCAGTACTTC. Its translation: CATSGQSYEQYF. The rearrangement uses TRBV15 and TRBJ2-7; tentatively, D is TRBD1 (6 bases). Germline loops: CDR1 LNHNV, CDR2 YYDKDF (reference sequence). CDR3 length: 12 amino acids. V shed 5 bases and J shed 1 base, with 6 bases lying between them. Using reference TRBV15 and TRBJ2-7 for the parts outside the CDR3, the full variable domain is DAMVIQNPRYQVTQFGKPVTLSCSQTLNHNVMYWYQQKSSQAPKLLFHYYDKDFNNEADTPDNFQSRRPNTSFCFLDIRSPGLGDTAMYLCATSGQSYEQYFGPGTRLTVT.

The CDR3 reads CASSLRRPGELFF. The CDR3 DNA reads as TGTGCCAGCAGCCTACGGAGGCCCGGGGAGCTGTTTTTT. This rearrangement joins TRBV27 to TRBJ2-2; the D gene is possibly TRBD2 (5 bases). Per the germline V gene, CDR1 is MNHEY and CDR2 is SMNVEV (reference sequence). With 6 bases removed from V and 6 bases from J, the gap between germline ends came to 11 bases. The length of the CDR3 is 13 residues.

V usage is TRBV5-8 and J usage is TRBJ1-5, with 9 bases aligning to TRBD1. The CDR3 totals 15 residues. The V segment lost 4 bases and the J segment 5 bases; nucleotides outside the gene matches: 7. Germline CDR1 reads SGHTS; CDR2 reads YDEGEE. The CDR3 here is CASSPGQGRYQPQHF. The CDR3 region has the DNA TGTGCCAGCAGCCCTGGACAGGGGAGATATCAGCCCCAGCATTTT. Combining the CDR3 with reference TRBV5-8 and TRBJ1-5 gives the whole variable domain EAGVTQSPTHLIKTRGQQATLRCSPISGHTSVYWYQQALGLGLQFLLWYDEGEERNRGNFPPRFSGRQFPNYSSELNVNALELEDSALYLCASSPGQGRYQPQHFGDGTRLSIL.